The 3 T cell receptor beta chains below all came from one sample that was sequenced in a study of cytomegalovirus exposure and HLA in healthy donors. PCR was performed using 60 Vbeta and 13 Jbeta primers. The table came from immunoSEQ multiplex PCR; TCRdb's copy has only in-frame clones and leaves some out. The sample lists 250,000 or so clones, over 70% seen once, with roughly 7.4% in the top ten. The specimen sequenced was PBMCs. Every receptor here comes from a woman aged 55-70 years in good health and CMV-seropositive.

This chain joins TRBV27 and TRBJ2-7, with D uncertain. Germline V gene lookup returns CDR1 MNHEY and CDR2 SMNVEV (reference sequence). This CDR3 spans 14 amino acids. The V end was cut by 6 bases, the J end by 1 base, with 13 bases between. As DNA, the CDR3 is TGTGCCAGCAGCCGAGGAGATTCATCCTACGAGCAGTACTTC. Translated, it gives CASSRGDSSYEQYF.

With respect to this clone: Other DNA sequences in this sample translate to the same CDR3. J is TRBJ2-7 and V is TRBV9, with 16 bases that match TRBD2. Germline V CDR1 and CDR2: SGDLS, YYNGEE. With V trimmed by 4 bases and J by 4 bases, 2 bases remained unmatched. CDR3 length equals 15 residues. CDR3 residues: CASSPGLAGGYEQYF. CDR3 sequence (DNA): TGTGCCAGCAGCCCGGGACTAGCGGGAGGGTACGAGCAGTACTTC.

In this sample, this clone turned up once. The CDR3 reads CASSLNRVADLQYF. The DNA for the CDR3 is TGCGCCAGCAGCTTGAACAGGGTAGCAGATCTGCAGTACTTC. The J gene is TRBJ2-7, the V gene TRBV5-1, with D maybe TRBD1 (6 bases). Germline-derived CDR1 and CDR2 are SGHRS and YFSETQ. V was cut by 1 base and J by 9 bases, with 17 bases left in between. CDR3 length: 14 amino acids.